The 22 T cell receptor beta chains below were found in one sample sequenced in a study of PD-1 blockade in classical Hodgkin lymphoma. All the patients suffered relapse after autologous stem cell transplantation, and brentuximab vedotin exposure differed. Thawed PBMCs yielded CD4+ T cells through magnetic negative selection. The assay was immunoSEQ multiplex PCR, and TCRdb's table has in-frame clones only and misses some. This sample has approximately 30,000 clones, with approximately 80% found just once. The sample here was CD4+ T cells from blood, taken at baseline. These receptors all come from a human donor with classical Hodgkin lymphoma.

This chain connects TRBV11-1 to TRBJ1-1, with unresolved D. The CDR3 is made up of 13 amino acids. Germline CDR1 and CDR2: SGHAT and FQDESV (reference sequence). V was cut by 4 bases and J by 1 base, with 7 bases left in between. The CDR3 is CASSSSPNTEAFF. The CDR3 nucleotides read TGTGCCAGCAGCTCGTCCCCGAACACTGAAGCTTTCTTT.

This clone turned up a few times. The V and J genes are TRBV7-9 and TRBJ1-2; D call uncertain. This CDR3 is 15 amino acids long. With 5 bases removed from V and 4 bases from J, the gap between germline ends came to 17 bases. Germline V gene lookup returns CDR1 SEHNR and CDR2 FQNEAQ (reference sequence). The CDR3: CASSPNEAGIYGYTF. The CDR3 DNA reads TGTGCCAGCAGCCCAAATGAGGCAGGAATCTATGGCTACACCTTC.

This clone was seen just once. This CDR3 is CASSLRLAGGTDTQYF. In nucleotides, the CDR3 is TGCGCCAGCAGCCTCAGACTAGCGGGGGGCACAGATACGCAGTATTTT. J is TRBJ2-3 and V is TRBV4-3; 12 bases match TRBD2. This CDR3 comprises 16 residues. V lost 4 bases, J lost 1 base, and 3 bases stayed unmatched. Germline loops: CDR1 LGHNA, CDR2 YSLEER.

This chain uses TRBV5-1 with TRBJ2-7; the match to TRBD1 covers 10 bases. With 0 bases clipped from V and 2 bases from J, the junction kept 14 bases outside the gene matches. Germline lookup yields CDR1 SGHRS and CDR2 YFSETQ. CDR3 length: 19 residues. The CDR3 loop reads CASSLGFLGLGQGAYEQYF. CDR3 DNA: TGCGCCAGCAGCTTGGGGTTTTTGGGATTAGGACAGGGGGCCTACGAGCAGTACTTC.

The chain employs TRBV6-5 and TRBJ2-7; 9 bases are shared with TRBD1. V lost 9 bases, J lost 3 bases, and 9 bases stayed unmatched. CDR1 MNHEY and CDR2 SVGAGI come from the germline V gene. CDR3 size: 14 residues. The CDR3, as DNA: TGTGCCAGTGGCATGGGGACAGGGATCTACGAGCAGTACTTC. Protein product: CASGMGTGIYEQYF.

The gene calls are TRBV23-1 and TRBJ1-5; 7 nucleotides align to TRBD1. TRBV23-1 qualifies as an ORF whose function is uncertain. V trimming: 4 bases; J trimming: 7 bases; junction bases outside the gene matches: 13. This CDR3 is 16 amino acids long. The chain's CDR3 is CASSRLRRGRGQPQHF. Written as DNA, the CDR3 is TGCGCCAGCAGTCGACTCAGGAGGGGGCGCGGGCAGCCCCAGCATTTT.

The genes are TRBV11-1 and TRBJ2-3; 8 bases align to TRBD2. The trim removed 0 bases at V and 1 base at J, leaving 6 bases unmatched. Germline assignment: CDR1 SGHAT and CDR2 FQDESV (reference sequence). CDR3 length equals 17 residues. The CDR3 coding sequence is TGTGCCAGCAGCTTAGCTCTTATCGGGGGGGGCACAGATACGCAGTATTTT. Translating it yields CASSLALIGGGTDTQYF. Full variable domain (rest looked up from reference TRBV11-1 and TRBJ2-3): EAEVAQSPRYKITEKSQAVAFWCDPISGHATLYWYRQILGQGPELLVQFQDESVVDDSQLPKDRFSAERLKGVDSTLKIQPAELGDSAMYLCASSLALIGGGTDTQYFGPGTRLTVL.

The V and J genes are TRBV6-6 and TRBJ1-1; no reliable D call. CDR3 length: 14 amino acids. Germline V lookup: CDR1 MNHNY, CDR2 SVGAGI (reference sequence). The germline V and J ends were trimmed by 7 bases and 8 bases, with 20 bases remaining between them. The CDR3 region has the DNA TGTGCCAGCACGTCCGGAACCCCTGTCTTAGAAGCTTTCTTT. Translated, it gives CASTSGTPVLEAFF.

The chain combines TRBV30 with TRBJ2-5, with D possibly called TRBD1 or TRBD2 (5 bases each). The V end was cut by 2 bases, the J end by 3 bases, with 13 bases between. The CDR3 is made up of 14 amino acids. In germline, CDR1 is GTSNPN, CDR2 SVGIG (reference sequence). CDR3 bases: TGTGCCTGGAGTCGGACACCCGGGGAAGAGACCCAGTACTTC. Translation: CAWSRTPGEETQYF.

The rearrangement joins TRBV9 to TRBJ1-2; 7 bases map to TRBD1. The CDR3 is made up of 19 amino acids. The V and J ends lost 0 bases and 7 bases, in that order; junction bases with no gene match: 21. The germline CDR1 and CDR2 sequences are SGDLS and YYNGEE. This CDR3 reads CASSVGVRRVVRGNLGYTF. CDR3 DNA sequence: TGTGCCAGCAGCGTAGGGGTGCGGAGGGTGGTCAGGGGGAATCTTGGCTACACCTTC.

The chain recombines TRBV5-5 with TRBJ1-2, with 8 bases matching TRBD1. Germline assignment: CDR1 SGHKS and CDR2 YYEKEE (reference sequence). V shed 5 bases and J 3 bases; nucleotides not matched to a gene: 3. The CDR3 spans 13 residues. CDR3 loop: CASSPTGDYGYTF. The CDR3 region has the DNA TGTGCCAGCAGTCCGACAGGGGACTATGGCTACACCTTC.

The CDR3 reads CASSLTSGTGELFF. CDR3 bases: TGTGCCAGCAGCTTAACTAGCGGCACCGGGGAGCTGTTTTTT. The gene calls are TRBV7-2 and TRBJ2-2; 8 bases align to TRBD2. J was trimmed by 4 bases and V by 2 bases; bases with no gene match: 0. CDR3 size: 14 residues. CDR1 and CDR2 (germline): SGHTA, FQGNSA.

The gene calls are TRBV7-2 and TRBJ1-5, with D perhaps TRBD1 (6 bases). Germline loops: CDR1 SGHTA, CDR2 FQGNSA. The CDR3 length is 15 residues. Deletions cut 5 bases from V and 7 bases from J, with 18 bases between. The CDR3: CASSQGGRQDQPQHF. In DNA form, the CDR3 reads TGTGCCAGCAGCCAAGGGGGTCGGCAGGACCAGCCCCAGCATTTT.

The genes are TRBV19 and TRBJ1-2, with unresolved D. Looked up from germline, CDR1 is LNHDA and CDR2 is SQIVND (reference sequence). This CDR3 region has 12 residues. V was cut by 10 bases and J by 2 bases, with 11 bases left in between. The CDR3 spells CATDRENYGYTF. For the CDR3, the DNA is TGTGCCACCGACCGGGAAAACTATGGCTACACCTTC. Full variable domain (remainder filled in from reference TRBV19 and TRBJ1-2): DGGITQSPKYLFRKEGQNVTLSCEQNLNHDAMYWYRQDPGQGLRLIYYSQIVNDFQKGDIAEGYSVSREKKESFPLTVTSAQKNPTAFYLCATDRENYGYTFGSGTRLTVV.

This clone was found a few times. The chain uses TRBV19 and TRBJ2-7, with D tentatively TRBD1 (6 bases). This CDR3 has 13 amino acids. Germline V CDR1 and CDR2: LNHDA, SQIVND (reference sequence). Trimming took off 7 bases at V and 0 bases at J, with 10 bases between the two ends. The DNA of the CDR3 is TGTGCCAGTAAAGGGGACACCTCCTACGAGCAGTACTTC. It specifies CASKGDTSYEQYF.

J is TRBJ1-1 and V is TRBV7-9, with TRBD1 matching over 10 bases. The V gene's germline CDR1 is SEHNR and CDR2 FQNEAQ (reference sequence). Trimming cost V 5 bases and J 4 bases; bases outside gene matches: 4. The CDR3 runs to 14 residues. The CDR3 here is CASSGRQGATEAFF. CDR3 DNA sequence: TGTGCCAGCAGCGGGCGACAGGGGGCCACTGAAGCTTTCTTT.

This clone has only a few counts. V usage is TRBV19 and J usage is TRBJ2-7; D possibly corresponds to TRBD2 (6 bases). Germline CDR1 reads LNHDA; CDR2 reads SQIVND (reference sequence). V was pared by 5 bases and J by 9 bases, with 20 bases between. This CDR3 comprises 14 residues. This CDR3 reads CASSSGRDWRRQYF. The CDR3 DNA is TGTGCCAGTAGTTCCGGCCGGGACTGGCGGCGGCAGTACTTC.

The CDR3 DNA is TGTGCCAGCAGCTCTATCGGATGGACAGCGAACACCGGGGAGCTGTTTTTT. It codes for CASSSIGWTANTGELFF. This chain uses TRBV13 with TRBJ2-2; maybe TRBD1 (6 bases). Trimming removed 4 bases at V and 0 bases at J, with 15 bases between. Germline V gene sequence: CDR1 PRHDT, CDR2 FYEKMQ (reference sequence). CDR3 size: 17 residues. Drawing the rest from reference TRBV13 and TRBJ2-2, the complete variable domain is AAGVIQSPRHLIKEKRETATLKCYPIPRHDTVYWYQQGPGQDPQFLISFYEKMQSDKGSIPDRFSAQQFSDYHSELNMSSLELGDSALYFCASSSIGWTANTGELFFGEGSRLTVL.

This chain connects TRBV9 to TRBJ2-7; D unresolved. The CDR3 has 15 amino acids. The germline V gene has CDR1 SGDLS and CDR2 YYNGEE. V lost 2 bases and J 0 bases, leaving 12 bases between the germline ends. CDR3 amino acids: CASSVLPFSSYEQYF. As DNA, the CDR3 is TGTGCCAGCAGCGTCCTCCCGTTTAGCTCCTACGAGCAGTACTTC.

This chain joins TRBV7-8 and TRBJ1-5, with D tentatively TRBD1 (6 bases). The CDR3 extends over 16 amino acids. Germline loops: CDR1 SGHVS, CDR2 FQNEAQ. Trimming shortened V by 5 bases and J by 0 bases, and 14 bases separated the two germline ends. The CDR3 DNA reads as TGTGCCAGCAGCCCCAACAGGGTTGATAGCAATCAGCCCCAGCATTTT. This codes for CASSPNRVDSNQPQHF.

The chain couples TRBV2 to TRBJ2-7; the match to TRBD2 covers 14 bases. Trimming removed 6 bases from V and 3 bases from J; junction bases left unmatched: 4. This CDR3 comprises 15 residues. CDR1 and CDR2 (germline): SNHLY, FYNNEI. The CDR3 protein is CASRGLAGARYEQYF. The DNA of the CDR3 is TGTGCCAGCAGGGGACTAGCGGGGGCCCGCTACGAGCAGTACTTC.

This chain uses TRBV30 with TRBJ2-5; D may be TRBD1 (6 bases). Germline V gene data show CDR1 as GTSNPN and CDR2 as SVGIG (reference sequence). The CDR3 totals 15 residues. With 6 bases removed from V and 5 bases from J, the gap between germline ends came to 22 bases. CDR3 region: CACSPGHLGWETQYF. DNA of the CDR3: TGTGCCTGCTCACCGGGACACTTAGGATGGGAGACCCAGTACTTC.